Shown below are 29 T cell receptor beta chains from a single sample sequenced in a study of radiotherapy plus CTLA-4 blockade in lung cancer. Sequenced by immunoSEQ multiplex PCR; TCRdb stores in-frame clones only, minus some. The data show 85,000 to 90,000 clones, approximately 86% seen once. The sample in question was peripheral blood, obtained from a patient treated with radiotherapy plus ipilimumab. Receptors originate from a human donor with non-small cell lung cancer that progressed on radiotherapy plus ipilimumab.

This sequence joins TRBV11-3 and TRBJ2-1; 9 bases map to TRBD2. The germline CDR1 and CDR2 sequences are SGHNT and YENEEA. CDR3 length: 15 residues. With V trimmed by 0 bases and J by 7 bases, 4 bases remained unmatched. Here the CDR3 DNA reads TGTGCCAGCAGCTTAGAACTAGCGGGCCTTAATGAGCAGTTCTTC. Encoded protein: CASSLELAGLNEQFF. Full variable domain (outside the CDR3, taken from reference TRBV11-3 and TRBJ2-1): EAGVVQSPRYKIIEKKQPVAFWCNPISGHNTLYWYLQNLGQGPELLIRYENEEAVDDSQLPKDRFSAERLKGVDSTLKIQPAELGDSAVYLCASSLELAGLNEQFFGPGTRLTVL.

A few counts support this clone. The rearrangement links TRBV10-3 to TRBJ2-7; 9 nucleotides line up with TRBD2. Unmatched junction bases numbered 10, after V lost 6 bases and J lost 7 bases. Germline CDR1 ENHRY, CDR2 SYGVKD. The CDR3 length is 14 residues. The CDR3 DNA follows: TGTGCCATCAGCTACGAGCGGGGGGCCAGGGAGCAGTACTTC. It specifies CAISYERGAREQYF.

V and J are TRBV5-1 and TRBJ2-7; TRBD1 is a possible D gene (5 bases). Germline CDR1 reads SGHRS; CDR2 reads YFSETQ. The CDR3 sequence is 12 residues long. V was clipped by 4 bases and J by 7 bases, with 12 bases between them. The CDR3 nucleotides read TGCGCCAGCAGCCAGGGCGGTTTAGAGCAGTACTTC. This encodes CASSQGGLEQYF.

V gene TRBV2 combines with J gene TRBJ2-3; D is unclear. V gave up 6 bases and J gave up 1 base, with 14 bases separating them. This CDR3 region has 15 residues. The germline gives CDR1 SNHLY, CDR2 FYNNEI. The CDR3 DNA reads as TGTGCCAGCAGGACGGTCCGTGGTGGCACAGATACGCAGTATTTT. It is translated as CASRTVRGGTDTQYF.

The chain is built from TRBV4-3 and TRBJ1-3; 9 bases are shared with TRBD1. The CDR3 is made up of 15 amino acids. Germline V gene sequence: CDR1 LGHNA, CDR2 YSLEER. The V gene end was trimmed by 1 base and the J gene end by 2 bases; junction bases not matched to a gene: 0. The CDR3 sequence: CASSQGTGAGNTIYF. Here the CDR3 DNA reads TGCGCCAGCAGCCAAGGGACAGGGGCTGGAAACACCATATATTTT.

The genes are TRBV7-2 and TRBJ2-7; TRBD2 is a possible D gene (6 bases). The germline V gene encodes CDR1 SGHTA and CDR2 FQGNSA. The V and J ends lost 1 base and 9 bases respectively, with 22 bases between them. This CDR3 spans 16 amino acids. As DNA, the CDR3 is TGTGCCAGCAGCTTAGGAGGAGGGGCGGGCGCCGCCGGGCAGTACTTC. Protein product: CASSLGGGAGAAGQYF.

This clone was counted between two and nine times. The chain combines TRBV5-5 with TRBJ1-2, with D tentatively TRBD1 (6 bases). Germline CDR1 and CDR2: SGHKS and YYEKEE (reference sequence). The CDR3 loop spans 13 amino acids. The germline V and J ends were trimmed by 5 bases and 4 bases, with 12 bases remaining between them. The CDR3 spells CASSEQGLYGYTF. DNA of the CDR3: TGTGCCAGCAGTGAACAGGGACTCTATGGCTACACCTTC. The full variable domain, with the rest looked up from reference TRBV5-5 and TRBJ1-2, is DAGVTQSPTHLIKTRGQQVTLRCSPISGHKSVSWYQQVLGQGPQFIFQYYEKEERGRGNFPDRFSARQFPNYSSELNVNALLLGDSALYLCASSEQGLYGYTFGSGTRLTVV.

V is TRBV25-1 and J is TRBJ2-1, with a possible D match to TRBD2 (7 bases). The CDR3 loop spans 16 amino acids. CDR1 is MGHDK, CDR2 SYGVNS, per germline. Trimming pared 3 bases from V and 7 bases from J, leaving 19 bases between. The CDR3 sequence: CASSETGGGGRNEQFF. The CDR3 region has the DNA TGTGCCAGCAGTGAGACCGGAGGGGGAGGGAGGAATGAGCAGTTCTTC.

This clone was seen only once. This rearrangement joins TRBV19 to TRBJ2-7; either TRBD1 or TRBD2 may fit D (6 bases each). Trimming took off 0 bases at V and 6 bases at J, with 15 bases between the two ends. This CDR3 has 15 residues. Germline V lookup: CDR1 LNHDA, CDR2 SQIVND (reference sequence). The CDR3 region is CASSIDLRGDREQYF. The CDR3 nucleotides read TGTGCCAGTAGTATAGATCTAAGGGGGGACCGCGAGCAGTACTTC.

V gene TRBV7-2 combines with J gene TRBJ2-7, with 7 bases lining up with TRBD1. Germline CDR1 and CDR2: SGHTA and FQGNSA. The CDR3 is 14 residues long. Unmatched junction bases numbered 7, after V lost 7 bases and J lost 1 base. The CDR3: CASKRGGPSYEQYF. The CDR3 DNA sequence: TGTGCCAGCAAAAGAGGGGGCCCTTCCTACGAGCAGTACTTC. Together with reference TRBV7-2 and TRBJ2-7, the CDR3 gives the full variable domain: GAGVSQSPSNKVTEKGKDVELRCDPISGHTALYWYRQSLGQGLEFLIYFQGNSAPDKSGLPSDRFSAERTGGSVSTLTIQRTQQEDSAVYLCASKRGGPSYEQYFGPGTRLTVT.

This chain joins TRBV10-3 and TRBJ1-1; TRBD1 is a possible D gene (6 bases). Germline lookup yields CDR1 ENHRY and CDR2 SYGVKD. The V gene lost 3 bases and the J gene lost 4 bases, with 21 bases spanning the gap. This CDR3 is 17 amino acids long. The CDR3 sequence is CAISERWTATASTEAFF. CDR3 DNA sequence: TGTGCCATCAGTGAACGATGGACAGCAACCGCGAGCACTGAAGCTTTCTTT.

V and J are TRBV7-2 and TRBJ2-7; tentatively, D is TRBD2 (6 bases). This CDR3 spans 14 amino acids. V was trimmed by 2 bases and J by 2 bases, leaving 10 bases between them. Germline V gene sequence: CDR1 SGHTA, CDR2 FQGNSA. CDR3 DNA: TGTGCCAGCAGCTTAACGGGAGAACCCTACGAGCAGTACTTC. This sequence encodes CASSLTGEPYEQYF.

This clone occurred once. This chain connects TRBV5-5 to TRBJ1-1; a possible D gene is TRBD1 (6 bases). Trimming shortened V by 0 bases and J by 11 bases, and 23 bases separated the two germline ends. CDR3 length: 16 residues. From germline, CDR1 is SGHKS and CDR2 YYEKEE (reference sequence). The chain's CDR3 is CASSLVSPDRTGMAFF. The CDR3 nucleotides read TGTGCCAGCAGCTTGGTATCGCCTGACAGGACGGGTATGGCTTTCTTT.

This chain uses TRBV11-3 with TRBJ1-1, with TRBD1 as a possible D gene (6 bases). The CDR3 length is 15 residues. CDR1 is SGHNT and CDR2 is YENEEA in the germline V gene. V was pared by 5 bases and J by 0 bases, with 13 bases between. The CDR3 reads CASSLETGVNTEAFF. Here the CDR3 DNA reads TGTGCCAGCAGCCTCGAGACAGGAGTGAACACTGAAGCTTTCTTT.

The chain is built from TRBV5-1 and TRBJ2-5; tentative D call: TRBD1 (6 bases). Germline values: CDR1 SGHRS, CDR2 YFSETQ. Trimming stripped 3 bases from V and 2 bases from J, with 8 bases between. The CDR3 length is 13 residues. This CDR3 reads CASSSGQQETQYF. The CDR3, as DNA: TGCGCCAGCAGCTCCGGACAGCAAGAGACCCAGTACTTC.

In its sample, this clone was seen a few times. V gene TRBV2 combines with J gene TRBJ1-1; a weak D match, TRBD1 (6 bases). V was cut by 8 bases and J by 0 bases, with 16 bases left in between. Germline CDR1 reads SNHLY; CDR2 reads FYNNEI. This CDR3 region has 15 residues. The CDR3 nucleotides read TGTGCCAGCGCCGGCAGGGGCTTCATGAACACTGAAGCTTTCTTT. It is translated as CASAGRGFMNTEAFF.

The rearrangement links TRBV7-6 to TRBJ2-7, with D possibly TRBD2 on 6 matching bases. The end of the DNA is better explained by TRBJ2-1, so the J call may be wrong. The CDR3 consists of 18 residues. Germline V lookup: CDR1 SGHVS, CDR2 FNYEAQ. In DNA form, the CDR3 reads TGTGCCAGCAGCTTACGTAGCCCCACGAGACTAGTTAGGAATGAGCAGTTCTTC. Residues: CASSLRSPTRLVRNEQFF.

J is TRBJ2-5 and V is TRBV11-2; D possibly corresponds to TRBD1 (6 bases). CDR3 length: 14 amino acids. V dropped 5 bases and J dropped 1 base, with 11 bases sitting between them. Germline V gene lookup returns CDR1 SGHAT and CDR2 FQNNGV. Here the CDR3 reads CASSLQGFQETQYF. For the CDR3, the DNA is TGTGCCAGCAGCCTACAGGGATTCCAAGAGACCCAGTACTTC.

This clone was counted a few times. This chain's CDR3 is CASKRDTGGGKLFF. The CDR3 nucleotides are TGTGCCAGCAAGAGGGATACAGGGGGCGGAAAACTGTTTTTT. The chain combines TRBV2 with TRBJ1-4; 9 bases map to TRBD1. Trimming at V came to 7 bases and at J to 10 bases, leaving 10 bases not matched to a gene. Germline-derived CDR1 and CDR2 are SNHLY and FYNNEI. There are 14 residues in the CDR3.

This sequence joins TRBV7-9 and TRBJ2-1, with TRBD2 matching over 10 bases. The CDR3 has 15 residues. From germline, CDR1 is SEHNR and CDR2 FQNEAQ (reference sequence). V dropped 5 bases and J dropped 5; count of bases not matched to a gene: 6. CDR3 protein: CASSPWTSGNNEQFF. CDR3 nucleotides: TGTGCCAGCAGCCCCTGGACTAGCGGTAACAATGAGCAGTTCTTC.

This clone was found a few times. The V call is TRBV5-6, the J call TRBJ1-3; a possible D gene is TRBD1 (5 bases). V lost 2 bases and J lost 2, with 8 bases in between. In germline, CDR1 is SGHDT, CDR2 YYEEEE. This CDR3 has 14 residues. Written as DNA, the CDR3 is TGTGCCAGCAGCTTTACGGGGGCTGGAAACACCATATATTTT. This codes for CASSFTGAGNTIYF.

This chain joins TRBV6-6 and TRBJ2-5; the D is unclear. V lost 6 bases to trimming and J lost 0 bases, with 8 bases between them. The germline CDR1 and CDR2 sequences are MNHNY and SVGAGI (reference sequence). The CDR3 runs 13 residues. CDR3 sequence reads: CASRWGNQETQYF. CDR3 coding DNA: TGTGCCAGCAGGTGGGGAAACCAAGAGACCCAGTACTTC.

This chain links TRBV19 with TRBJ1-1; a possible D gene is TRBD1 (5 bases). V was clipped by 6 bases and J by 1 base, with 9 bases between them. The CDR3 runs 13 residues. Per the germline V gene, CDR1 is LNHDA and CDR2 is SQIVND (reference sequence). The CDR3 region has the DNA TGTGCCAGTAGCCCCAGGGCGAACACTGAAGCTTTCTTT. This encodes CASSPRANTEAFF.

The chain recombines TRBV29-1 with TRBJ2-3; 8 nucleotides agree with TRBD2. Germline-derived CDR1 and CDR2 are SQVTM and ANQGSEA. CDR3 length: 13 amino acids. V trimming: 5 bases; J trimming: 1 base; junction bases outside the gene matches: 2. The CDR3 region has the DNA TGCAGCGTTAACGGGGGGGGCACAGATACGCAGTATTTT. Its protein product is CSVNGGGTDTQYF.

This clone was detected only once. The chain couples TRBV5-1 to TRBJ1-6, with a possible D match to TRBD1 (5 bases). V lost 2 bases to trimming and J lost 7 bases, with 10 bases between them. The CDR3 length is 14 residues. From germline, CDR1 is SGHRS and CDR2 YFSETQ. CDR3 amino acids: CASSFQGGNSPLHF. CDR3 bases: TGCGCCAGCAGCTTCCAGGGAGGAAATTCACCCCTCCACTTT. Drawing the rest from reference TRBV5-1 and TRBJ1-6, the complete variable domain is KAGVTQTPRYLIKTRGQQVTLSCSPISGHRSVSWYQQTPGQGLQFLFEYFSETQRNKGNFPGRFSGRQFSNSRSEMNVSTLELGDSALYLCASSFQGGNSPLHFGNGTRLTVT.

V is TRBV5-4 and J is TRBJ2-1; D possibly corresponds to TRBD1 (5 bases). With 0 bases removed from V and 4 bases from J, the gap between germline ends came to 11 bases. CDR3 length: 15 residues. Germline loops: CDR1 SGHNT, CDR2 YYREEE (reference sequence). CDR3 region: CASSLGQGGYNEQFF. For the CDR3, the DNA is TGTGCCAGCAGCTTGGGGCAGGGTGGGTACAATGAGCAGTTCTTC. The whole variable domain, filled in from reference TRBV5-4 and TRBJ2-1, reads ETGVTQSPTHLIKTRGQQVTLRCSSQSGHNTVSWYQQALGQGPQFIFQYYREEENGRGNFPPRFSGLQFPNYSSELNVNALELDDSALYLCASSLGQGGYNEQFFGPGTRLTVL.

This chain uses TRBV19 with TRBJ2-7, with D possibly matching TRBD1 (5 bases). CDR3 length equals 14 residues. Germline lookup yields CDR1 LNHDA and CDR2 SQIVND (reference sequence). V was trimmed by 3 bases and J by 2 bases, leaving 11 bases between them. Here the CDR3 DNA reads TGTGCCAGTAGTATTTGGGGCCGGGCCTACGAGCAGTACTTC. It specifies CASSIWGRAYEQYF.

This clone was seen a single time. One end of the junction does not line up with germline, which may come from a read error. The chain is built from TRBV15 and TRBJ2-7; 7 positions match TRBD1. CDR1 is LNHNV and CDR2 is YYDKDF in the germline V gene (reference sequence). The CDR3 has 13 residues. The CDR3 is CAASLYRGYEQYF. Written as DNA, the CDR3 is TGTGCCGCCAGCCTCTACAGGGGTTACGAGCAGTACTTC.

In its sample, this clone was seen once. This chain connects TRBV9 to TRBJ2-1; D might be TRBD2 (5 bases). CDR1 and CDR2 from the germline V gene are SGDLS and YYNGEE. V was cut by 0 bases and J by 9 bases, with 10 bases left in between. The CDR3 totals 13 residues. The DNA for the CDR3 is TGTGCCAGCAGCGTAGTAGGAGGAGGTGAGCAGTTCTTC. Protein sequence: CASSVVGGGEQFF.